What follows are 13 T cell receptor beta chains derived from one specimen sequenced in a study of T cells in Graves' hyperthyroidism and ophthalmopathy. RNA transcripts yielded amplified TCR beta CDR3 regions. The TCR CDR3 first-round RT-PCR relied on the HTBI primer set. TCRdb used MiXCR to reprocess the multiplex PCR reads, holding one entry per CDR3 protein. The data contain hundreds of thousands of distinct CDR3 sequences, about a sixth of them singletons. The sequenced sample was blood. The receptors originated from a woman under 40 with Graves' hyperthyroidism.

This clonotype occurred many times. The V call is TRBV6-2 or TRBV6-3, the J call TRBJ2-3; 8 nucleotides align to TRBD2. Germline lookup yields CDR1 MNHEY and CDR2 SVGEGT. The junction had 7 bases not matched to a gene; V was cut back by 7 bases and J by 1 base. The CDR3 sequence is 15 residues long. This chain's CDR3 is CASTHGGVRTDTQYF. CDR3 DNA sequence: TGTGCCAGCACTCACGGGGGGGTGCGCACAGATACGCAGTATTTT.

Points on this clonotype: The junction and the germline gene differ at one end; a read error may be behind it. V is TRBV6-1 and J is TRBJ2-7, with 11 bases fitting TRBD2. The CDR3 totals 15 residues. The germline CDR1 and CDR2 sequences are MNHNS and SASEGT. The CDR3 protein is CASRDTSGGTYEQCF. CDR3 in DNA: TGTGCCAGCAGGGACACTAGCGGGGGAACCTACGAGCAGTGCTTC.

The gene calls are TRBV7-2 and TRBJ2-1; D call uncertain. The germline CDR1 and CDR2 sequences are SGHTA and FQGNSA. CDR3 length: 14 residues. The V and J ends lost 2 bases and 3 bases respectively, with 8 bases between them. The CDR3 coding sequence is TGTGCCAGCAGCTTATCGCACTTCTACAATGAGCAGTTCTTC. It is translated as CASSLSHFYNEQFF.

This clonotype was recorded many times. Written as DNA, the CDR3 is TGCGCCAGCAGCTTGACAGCGGGAGCTGCCACTTATACGCAGTATTTT. Translation gives CASSLTAGAATYTQYF. The rearrangement links TRBV5-1 to TRBJ2-3, with TRBD2 matching 8 bases. In germline, CDR1 is SGHRS, CDR2 YFSETQ. The CDR3 consists of 16 residues. The junction had 11 bases not matched to a gene; V was cut back by 1 base and J by 7 bases.

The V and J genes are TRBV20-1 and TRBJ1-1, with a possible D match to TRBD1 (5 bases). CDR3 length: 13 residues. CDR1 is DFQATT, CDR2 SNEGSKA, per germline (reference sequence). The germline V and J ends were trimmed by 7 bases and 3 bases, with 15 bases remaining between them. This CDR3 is CSGIRDYYTEAFF. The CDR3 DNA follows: TGCAGTGGCATCAGGGATTACTACACTGAAGCTTTCTTT.

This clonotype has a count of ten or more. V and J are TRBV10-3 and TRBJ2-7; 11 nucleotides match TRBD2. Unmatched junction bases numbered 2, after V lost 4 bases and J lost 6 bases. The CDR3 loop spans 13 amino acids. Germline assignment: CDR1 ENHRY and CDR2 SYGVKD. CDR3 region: CAISVSGRGEQYF. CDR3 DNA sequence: TGTGCCATCAGTGTTAGCGGGAGGGGCGAGCAGTACTTC.

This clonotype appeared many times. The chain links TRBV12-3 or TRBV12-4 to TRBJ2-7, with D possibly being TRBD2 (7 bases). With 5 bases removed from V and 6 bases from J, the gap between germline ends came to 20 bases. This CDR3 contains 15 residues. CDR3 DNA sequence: TGTGCCAGCAGTCGCGGGGGCAGCGGTTCCCTCGAGCAGTACTTC. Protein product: CASSRGGSGSLEQYF.

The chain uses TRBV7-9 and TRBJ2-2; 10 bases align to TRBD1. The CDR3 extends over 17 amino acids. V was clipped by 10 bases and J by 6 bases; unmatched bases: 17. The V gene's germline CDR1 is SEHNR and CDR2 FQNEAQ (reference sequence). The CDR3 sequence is CAIQKNWDRGSAGELFF. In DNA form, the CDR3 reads TGTGCCATCCAGAAGAACTGGGACAGGGGTTCTGCCGGGGAGCTGTTTTTT. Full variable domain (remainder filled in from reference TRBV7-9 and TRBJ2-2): DTGVSQNPRHKITKRGQNVTFRCDPISEHNRLYWYRQTLGQGPEFLTYFQNEAQLEKSRLLSDRFSAERPKGSFSTLEIQRTEQGDSAMYLCAIQKNWDRGSAGELFFGEGSRLTVL.

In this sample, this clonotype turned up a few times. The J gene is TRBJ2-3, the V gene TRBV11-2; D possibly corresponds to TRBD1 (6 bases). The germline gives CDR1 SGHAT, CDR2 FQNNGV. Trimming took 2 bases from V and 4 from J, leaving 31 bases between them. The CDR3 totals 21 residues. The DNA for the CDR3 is TGTGCCAGCAGCTTATTGGCTTCGATTGAGTTTGGGGGCTCACTGTCAGATACGCAGTATTTT. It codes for CASSLLASIEFGGSLSDTQYF.

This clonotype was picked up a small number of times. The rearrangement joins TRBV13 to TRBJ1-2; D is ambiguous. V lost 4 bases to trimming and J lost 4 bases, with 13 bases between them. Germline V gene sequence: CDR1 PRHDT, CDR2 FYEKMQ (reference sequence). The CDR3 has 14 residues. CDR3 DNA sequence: TGTGCCAGCAGCTCGCGAGGAGCGGTCTATGGCTACACCTTC. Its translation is CASSSRGAVYGYTF.

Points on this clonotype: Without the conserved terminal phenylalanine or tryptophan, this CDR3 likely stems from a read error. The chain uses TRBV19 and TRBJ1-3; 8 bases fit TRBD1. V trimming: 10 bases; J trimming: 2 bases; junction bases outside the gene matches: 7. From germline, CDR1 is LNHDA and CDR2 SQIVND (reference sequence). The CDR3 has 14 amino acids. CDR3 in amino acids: CATTGGFAGNTIYS. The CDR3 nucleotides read TGTGCCACCACAGGGGGGTTCGCTGGAAACACCATATATTCT.

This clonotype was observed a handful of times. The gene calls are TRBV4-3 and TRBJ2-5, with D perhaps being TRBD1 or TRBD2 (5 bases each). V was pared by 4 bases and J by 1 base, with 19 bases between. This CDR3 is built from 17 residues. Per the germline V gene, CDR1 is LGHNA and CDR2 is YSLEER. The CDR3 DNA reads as TGCGCCAGCAGCCCCCGGGGCGGACCTGAACCCCAAGAGACCCAGTACTTC. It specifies CASSPRGGPEPQETQYF.

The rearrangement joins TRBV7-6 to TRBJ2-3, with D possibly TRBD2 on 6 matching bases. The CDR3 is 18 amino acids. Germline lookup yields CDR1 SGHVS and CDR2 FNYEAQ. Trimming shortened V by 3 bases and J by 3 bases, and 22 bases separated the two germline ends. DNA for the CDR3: TGTGCCAGCAGCTTTAGGGGCGGGGCTGGTATGGGGACAGATACGCAGTATTTT. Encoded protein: CASSFRGGAGMGTDTQYF.